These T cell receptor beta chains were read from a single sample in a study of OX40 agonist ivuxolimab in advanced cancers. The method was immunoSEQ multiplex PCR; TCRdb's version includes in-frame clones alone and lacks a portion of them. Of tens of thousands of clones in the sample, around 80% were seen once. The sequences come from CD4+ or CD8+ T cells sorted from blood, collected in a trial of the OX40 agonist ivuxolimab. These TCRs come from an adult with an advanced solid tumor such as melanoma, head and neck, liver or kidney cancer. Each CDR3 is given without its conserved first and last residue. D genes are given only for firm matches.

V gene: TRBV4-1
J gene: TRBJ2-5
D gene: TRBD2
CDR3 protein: ASSQRLAGGPQETQY

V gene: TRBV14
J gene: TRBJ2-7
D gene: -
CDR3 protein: ASSHHNTPYEQY

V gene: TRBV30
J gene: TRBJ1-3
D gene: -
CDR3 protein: AWRGGNTIY

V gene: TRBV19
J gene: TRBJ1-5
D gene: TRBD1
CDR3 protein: ASSGGPGTGGAYGNQPQH

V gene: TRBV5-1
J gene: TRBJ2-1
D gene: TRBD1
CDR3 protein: ASSPGEQGAYNEQF

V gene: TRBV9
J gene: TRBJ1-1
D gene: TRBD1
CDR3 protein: ASSARGQGGTEAF

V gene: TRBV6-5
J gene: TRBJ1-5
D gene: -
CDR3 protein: ASSYSDNQPQH

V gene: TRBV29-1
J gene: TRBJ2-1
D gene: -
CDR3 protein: SVEGASGLSYNEQF

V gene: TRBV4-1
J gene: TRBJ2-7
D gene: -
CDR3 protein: ASSQGVDSSYEQY

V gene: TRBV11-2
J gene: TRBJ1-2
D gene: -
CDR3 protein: ASSSGGPRDDYGYT

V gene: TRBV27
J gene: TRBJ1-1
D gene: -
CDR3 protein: ASRGRLNTEAF

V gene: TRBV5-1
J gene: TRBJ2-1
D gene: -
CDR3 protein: ASSLEVAGGGYNEQF

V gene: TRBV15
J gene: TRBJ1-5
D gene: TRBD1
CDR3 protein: ATSSGGTGAQPQH

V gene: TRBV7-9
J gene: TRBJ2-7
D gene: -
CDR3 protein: ASSLAGSLYEQY

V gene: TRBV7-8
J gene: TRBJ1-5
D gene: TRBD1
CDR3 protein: ASSLEKSRDRGFWDQPQH

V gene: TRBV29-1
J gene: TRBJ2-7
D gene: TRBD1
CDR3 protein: SVAGQGQWEQY

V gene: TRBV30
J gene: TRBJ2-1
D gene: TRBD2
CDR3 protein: AWSGAGDPV

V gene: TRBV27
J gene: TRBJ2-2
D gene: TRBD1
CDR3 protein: ASCVTTGGRTGELF

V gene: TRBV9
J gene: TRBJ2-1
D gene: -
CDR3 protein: ASSPSGGPYNEQF

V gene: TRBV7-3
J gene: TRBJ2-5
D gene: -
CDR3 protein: ASSLGPTEETQY

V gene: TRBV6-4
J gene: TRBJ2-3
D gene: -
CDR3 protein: ASSDSTFSTDTQY

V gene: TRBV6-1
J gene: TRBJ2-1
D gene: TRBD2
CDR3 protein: ASSERAGGSYNEQF

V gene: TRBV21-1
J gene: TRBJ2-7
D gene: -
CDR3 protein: ASSKGGKGRTAYEQY

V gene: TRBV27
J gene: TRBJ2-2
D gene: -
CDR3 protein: ASSLRGVGSTGELF

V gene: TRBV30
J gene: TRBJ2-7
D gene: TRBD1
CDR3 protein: AWSAGTGVSYEQY

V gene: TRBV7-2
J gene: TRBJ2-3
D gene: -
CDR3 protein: ASSLWRSPDTQY

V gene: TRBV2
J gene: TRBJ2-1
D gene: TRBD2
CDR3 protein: ASSEGPGLAPVYNEQF

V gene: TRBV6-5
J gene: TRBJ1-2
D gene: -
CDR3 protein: ASSYSGRANYGYT

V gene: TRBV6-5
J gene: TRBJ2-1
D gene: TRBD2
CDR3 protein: ASSSLAGVPNEQF

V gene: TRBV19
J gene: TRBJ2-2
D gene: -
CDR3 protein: ASSPGQGYTGELF

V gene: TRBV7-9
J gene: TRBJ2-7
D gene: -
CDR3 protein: ASSPDNSYEQY

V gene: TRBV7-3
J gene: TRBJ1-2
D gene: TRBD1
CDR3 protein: ASSFTGANGYT

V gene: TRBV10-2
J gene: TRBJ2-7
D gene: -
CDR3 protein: ASSEGRGPNEQY

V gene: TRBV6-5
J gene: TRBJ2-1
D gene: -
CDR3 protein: ASSYGGPYNEQF

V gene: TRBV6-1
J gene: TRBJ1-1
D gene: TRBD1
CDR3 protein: AAGTGGYTEAF

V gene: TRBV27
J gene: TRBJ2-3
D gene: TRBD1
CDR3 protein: ATLDRGADTQY

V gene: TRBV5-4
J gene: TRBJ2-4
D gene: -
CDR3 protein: ASTDLDIQY

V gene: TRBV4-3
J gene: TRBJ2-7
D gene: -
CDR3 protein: ASSQEAGIFDEQY

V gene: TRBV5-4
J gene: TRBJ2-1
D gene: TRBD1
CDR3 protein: ASSPGTGAYNEQF

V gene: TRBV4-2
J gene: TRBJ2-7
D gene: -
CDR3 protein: ASSQDLYLSYEQY

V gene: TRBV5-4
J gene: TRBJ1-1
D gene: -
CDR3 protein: ASSQDLGMAEAF

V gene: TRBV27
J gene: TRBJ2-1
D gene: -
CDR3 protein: ASNPGLGKISYNEQF

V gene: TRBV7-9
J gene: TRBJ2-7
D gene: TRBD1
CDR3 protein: ASSLLQGEPYEQY

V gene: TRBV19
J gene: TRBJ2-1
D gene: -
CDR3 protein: ASSIDPVNEQF

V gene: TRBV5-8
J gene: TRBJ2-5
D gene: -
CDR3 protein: ASSPPGEETQY

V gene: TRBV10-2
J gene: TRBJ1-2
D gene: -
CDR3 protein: ASSDGDYGYT

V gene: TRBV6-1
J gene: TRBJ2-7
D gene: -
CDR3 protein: ASSERSGYEQY

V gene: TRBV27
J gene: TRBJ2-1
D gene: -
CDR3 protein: ASSLGANEQF

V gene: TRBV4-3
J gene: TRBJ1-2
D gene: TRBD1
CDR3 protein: ASSQGGTAIYGYT

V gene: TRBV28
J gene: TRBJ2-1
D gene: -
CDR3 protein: ASSNPGGDNEQF